This T cell receptor beta chain emerged from a study of blood T cell repertoires in COVID-19 (dated by TCRdb to 2020 to 2022). Background for the entire study: The collaborator samples originated in the United States, Italy and Spain and spanned the acute and convalescent phases of COVID-19. The material from the prospective study consisted of cDNA or gDNA derived from T cells, B-cell-depleted T cells, or PBMCs. The dataset comprised deeply sampled blood TCRbeta repertoires from subjects exposed to, actively infected with, or recovered from COVID-19. The repertoires were made available in a free public database intended to serve as a resource for research on the immune response to SARS-CoV-2. Samples were obtained from the ongoing ImmuneRACE study (first 160 participants) and from 1,254 subjects provided by 6 global collaborators. A de-identified subject ID, COVID-19 status, age in years and sex were almost always included in the sample metadata. HLA class I and class II types, where available, came from metadata supplied by the sample provider rather than from assay-based typing.

TCRbeta CDR3 regions were amplified from genomic DNA by means of the immunoSEQ Assay, a bias-controlled multiplex PCR. As for how the authors treated the data: Nucleated cell counts per sample were estimated from amplification of reference gene primers within the assay. Sequence reads were collapsed and filtered to measure the absolute abundance of every unique TCRbeta CDR3 rearrangement. Productive Simpson clonality was computed per sample as the square root of Simpson's diversity index over productive rearrangements. TCRdb took over this immuneACCESS table, retaining in-frame rearrangements with V and J assigned. Such tables are incomplete; in checked studies, under half of the missing clones stem from an unresolved V gene, and the remainder is unexplained. V, J and clone size were drawn from that table, and D and trimming were deduced from the DNA. For this sample the table gives 300,000 to 400,000 clones, of which about 90% were detected only once. Together, the top ten hold more than 5% of the sample.

Its CDR3 holds 15 amino acids, cysteine through phenylalanine. Kept here is only the CDR3 DNA, which spans 45 bases and is read in frame from base 1. V has 3 bases trimmed and J has 1 base trimmed; junction bases matching no gene number 6. From the germline V gene, CDR1 is SGDLS and CDR2 is YYNGEE. Paper-wide results and their limitations: The amount of clinical and demographic metadata varied by source and participant and was provided uncurated.

In regard to this clone: The antigen it recognizes is unknown. Per-base quality was not reported, and no clone a single base away is much larger than it.

In Seattle, one collaborating source enrolled patients while the infection was active and tracked those patients longitudinally over the course of disease. Each collaborating institution followed its own protocols to collect whole blood in K2EDTA tubes. For TCRbeta analysis, collaborator samples were shipped as frozen whole blood, as isolated PBMCs, or as DNA extracted from either sample type. The origin of this receptor is a woman in her fifties or sixties with COVID-19, enrolled during active disease. The source material was peripheral blood. The chain joins TRBV9 to TRBJ2-7; 8 bases in between match TRBD1. The CDR3: CASSASRQGSYEQYF. The sequence in DNA is TGTGCCAGCAGCGCATCTCGACAGGGGTCCTACGAGCAGTACTTC.